This TCR beta chain was identified in a study of shared clonotypes between healthy human individuals. As defined, naive CD8 cells were CD45RO-negative and positively selected for CCR7, with terminally differentiated effector memory CD45RA+ cells excluded. Trimming cost V 4 bases and J 6 bases; bases outside gene matches: 15. Germline V gene data show CDR1 as SGHRS and CDR2 as YFSETQ. This CDR3 has 17 residues. The protocol was immunoSEQ multiplex PCR, while the TCRdb copy is restricted to in-frame clones and leaves out a portion. Here the sample spans about 2,200,000 clones, 85% to 95% being singletons.

This chain joins TRBV5-1 and TRBJ2-2; 7 bases agree with TRBD2. The source material was naive CD8+ T cells from PBMCs. This TCR was recovered from a man between 18 and 29 years old in good health. Some clones in this sample may be carry-over from other donors' samples. CDR3 nucleotide sequence: TGCGCCAGCAGCCCGCCCGGGAGGAGCCGTATCGCCGGGGAGCTGTTTTTT. This translates into CASSPPGRSRIAGELFF.